The rows below give T cell receptor beta chains drawn from one sample of a study of T cell repertoires in cytomegalovirus infection. Via MiXCR, TCRdb re-called the reads, giving one row per CDR3 protein. The repertoire holds some 300,000 distinct CDR3 sequences, with around 10% as singletons. The source material was PBMCs. The receptors were gathered from a human donor in good health (CMV status not recorded). Some clones in this sample may be carry-over from other donors' samples. Each CDR3 is given without its conserved first and last residue.

TRBJ1-1	TRBV29-1	SVESPNTEAF
TRBJ1-4	TRBV12-3/TRBV12-4	ASSSDTNVLEKLF
TRBJ2-5	TRBV7-9	ASSSGLTSQETQY
TRBJ2-1	TRBV7-9	ASSSSGGAENEQF
TRBJ2-1	TRBV7-9	ASSFPGQGYNEQF
TRBJ1-2	TRBV7-9	ASSLEGNYGYT
TRBJ1-2	TRBV20-1	SARDLKAGLGGYT
TRBJ2-3	TRBV29-1	SESGGGTSTDTQY
TRBJ1-6	TRBV25-1	ASRAIQASPLH
TRBJ1-1	TRBV20-1	SASFDTEAF
TRBJ2-2	TRBV25-1	ASSESGSRTGELF
TRBJ2-3	TRBV12-3/TRBV12-4	ASSLDGGTDTQY
TRBJ1-5	TRBV12-5	ASGLVLGQPQH
TRBJ2-1	TRBV7-3	ASSLRDSAPYNEQF